The 5 T cell receptor beta chains reported below all come from one sample, sequenced in a study of PD-1 blockade in classical Hodgkin lymphoma. Sequencing used immunoSEQ multiplex PCR; TCRdb keeps in-frame clones, though not all of them. The top ten hold more than 9% of the sample, which has nearly 60,000 clones, about 91% seen once. Relapse was seen in all patients after autologous stem cell transplantation, and brentuximab vedotin exposure was variable. This material consisted of peripheral blood mononuclear cells (PBMCs), taken before the second cycle of nivolumab. The receptors come from a human donor with classical Hodgkin lymphoma.

Written as DNA, the CDR3 is TGCGCCAGCAGCCAAGAGGAAGACAGGGGCTATGGCTACACCTTC. The encoded protein is CASSQEEDRGYGYTF. This chain connects TRBV4-1 to TRBJ1-2; 8 bases align to TRBD1. V lost 0 bases to trimming and J lost 4 bases; unmatched junction nucleotides: 4. CDR3 size: 15 residues. Germline loops: CDR1 MGHRA, CDR2 YSYEKL.

This chain connects TRBV15 to TRBJ2-7; 7 nucleotides agree with TRBD2. V dropped 0 bases and J dropped 6; count of bases not matched to a gene: 11. The CDR3 runs 16 residues. Germline CDR1 is LNHNV and CDR2 is YYDKDF (reference sequence). DNA of the CDR3: TGTGCCACCAGCAGAGATCATGGCGGGAGCGCGGGCGAGCAGTACTTC. It yields the protein CATSRDHGGSAGEQYF.

This chain uses TRBV5-1 with TRBJ1-5, with D hard to call. With 1 base removed from V and 1 base from J, the gap between germline ends came to 12 bases. The germline gives CDR1 SGHRS, CDR2 YFSETQ. The CDR3 is made up of 16 amino acids. CDR3 nucleotides: TGCGCCAGCAGCTTGTACGGCTTGGGGAGCAATCAGCCCCAGCATTTT. Amino acid sequence: CASSLYGLGSNQPQHF.

This rearrangement joins TRBV4-3 to TRBJ2-7, with D perhaps TRBD1 (5 bases). From germline, CDR1 is LGHNA and CDR2 YSLEER. Trimming pared 0 bases from V and 0 bases from J, leaving 12 bases between. The CDR3 extends over 16 amino acids. DNA for the CDR3: TGCGCCAGCAGCCAAGATAGGGGCCAGGGCTCCTACGAGCAGTACTTC. It yields the protein CASSQDRGQGSYEQYF.

J is TRBJ2-7 and V is TRBV7-2; TRBD1 might be the D (5 bases). V shed 0 bases and J shed 2 bases, with 5 bases lying between them. This CDR3 spans 13 amino acids. Germline values: CDR1 SGHTA, CDR2 FQGNSA. This CDR3 is CASSLATAYEQYF. As DNA, the CDR3 is TGTGCCAGCAGCTTAGCGACAGCCTACGAGCAGTACTTC.